A selection of T cell receptor beta chains follows, all from one sample in a study of cytomegalovirus exposure and HLA in healthy donors. Sequencing was performed with immunoSEQ multiplex PCR; in TCRdb, only in-frame clones are kept and a portion is missing. The sample has some 98,000 clones; about four fifths are singletons. Specimen: PBMCs. Receptors were obtained from a female donor in good health and CMV-seropositive. Both conserved end residues are part of each CDR3. D genes are given only for firm matches.

D gene | V gene | CDR3 protein
TRBD2 | TRBV7-3 | CASSLRTSGSLDEQFF
- | TRBV13 | CASSTIGTYTGELFF
TRBD2 | TRBV13 | CASSLASGRGNEQFF
TRBD1 | TRBV15 | CATSRDRDRGNSPLHF
TRBD1 | TRBV5-1 | CASSLGTGFLEQYF
- | TRBV18 | CASSPRDDEQFF
TRBD1 | TRBV4-1 | CASSQGQGAGEQYF
TRBD2 | TRBV2 | CASSARAGATGTDTQYF
TRBD1 | TRBV5-6 | CASSLSQGRNTEAFF
- | TRBV2 | CASSETRDTGELFF